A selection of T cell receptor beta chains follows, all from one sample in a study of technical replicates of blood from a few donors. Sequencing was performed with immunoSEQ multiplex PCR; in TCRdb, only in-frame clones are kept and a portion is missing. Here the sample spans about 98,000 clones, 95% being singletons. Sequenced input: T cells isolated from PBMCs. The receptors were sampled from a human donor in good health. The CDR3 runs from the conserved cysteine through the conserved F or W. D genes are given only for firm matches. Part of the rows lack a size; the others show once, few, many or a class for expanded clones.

CDR3 protein: CSVGDSEQYF
CDR3 DNA: TGCAGCGTGGGTGACTCCGAGCAGTACTTC
V gene: TRBV29-1
J gene: TRBJ2-7
D gene: NA
clone size: NA

CDR3 protein: CASSFLAGEEQFF
CDR3 DNA: TGCGCCAGCAGCTTCCTAGCGGGGGAGGAGCAGTTCTTC
V gene: TRBV5-1
J gene: TRBJ2-1
D gene: TRBD2
clone size: NA

CDR3 protein: CASSISASSYEQYF
CDR3 DNA: TGTGCCAGCAGTATTAGCGCGAGCTCCTACGAGCAGTACTTC
V gene: TRBV5-4
J gene: TRBJ2-7
D gene: NA
clone size: NA

CDR3 protein: CASSSTGLARPQYF
CDR3 DNA: TGTGCCAGCAGCTCGACAGGCCTTGCCCGCCCGCAGTATTTT
V gene: TRBV7-8
J gene: TRBJ2-3
D gene: NA
clone size: NA

CDR3 protein: CASSEGGTVPETQYF
CDR3 DNA: TGTGCCAGCAGTGAAGGGGGGACAGTACCAGAGACCCAGTACTTC
V gene: TRBV6-1
J gene: TRBJ2-5
D gene: TRBD1
clone size: once

CDR3 protein: CASSGGGQETQYF
CDR3 DNA: TGCGCCAGCAGCGGGGGGGGACAAGAGACCCAGTACTTC
V gene: TRBV5-1
J gene: TRBJ2-5
D gene: TRBD2
clone size: once

CDR3 protein: CASSEYRETGELFF
CDR3 DNA: TGTGCCAGCAGTGAATATCGCGAGACCGGGGAGCTGTTTTTT
V gene: TRBV25-1
J gene: TRBJ2-2
D gene: NA
clone size: NA

CDR3 protein: CASSDRKNYGYTF
CDR3 DNA: TGTGCCAGCTCCGACAGAAAGAACTATGGCTACACCTTC
V gene: TRBV18
J gene: TRBJ1-2
D gene: NA
clone size: NA

CDR3 protein: CASSQTTGLANYGYTF
CDR3 DNA: TGTGCCAGCAGCCAAACGACAGGCCTCGCTAACTATGGCTACACCTTC
V gene: TRBV7-8
J gene: TRBJ1-2
D gene: NA
clone size: NA

CDR3 protein: CASSDRTGGNTEAFF
CDR3 DNA: TGTGCCAGCAGCGATAGGACAGGGGGGAACACTGAAGCTTTCTTT
V gene: TRBV6-6
J gene: TRBJ1-1
D gene: TRBD1
clone size: NA

CDR3 protein: CASRRQDLANTGELFF
CDR3 DNA: TGTGCCAGCAGGAGACAGGATTTGGCGAACACCGGGGAGCTGTTTTTT
V gene: TRBV11-2
J gene: TRBJ2-2
D gene: NA
clone size: NA

CDR3 protein: CASSIDRPSRGAFF
CDR3 DNA: TGTGCCAGTAGTATAGATCGCCCATCTCGGGGAGCTTTCTTT
V gene: TRBV19
J gene: TRBJ1-1
D gene: NA
clone size: once

CDR3 protein: CASSLHYNEQFF
CDR3 DNA: TGTGCCAGCAGCTTACACTACAATGAGCAGTTCTTC
V gene: TRBV7-9
J gene: TRBJ2-1
D gene: NA
clone size: NA

CDR3 protein: CSAVQGNTQYF
CDR3 DNA: TGCAGTGCCGTACAGGGAAATACGCAGTATTTT
V gene: TRBV20-1
J gene: TRBJ2-3
D gene: NA
clone size: NA

CDR3 protein: CASSSKREGPYEQYF
CDR3 DNA: TGTGCCAGCAGTTCGAAACGGGAGGGCCCCTACGAGCAGTACTTC
V gene: TRBV28
J gene: TRBJ2-7
D gene: TRBD2
clone size: NA

CDR3 protein: CASSLRRGDGYTF
CDR3 DNA: TGTGCCAGCAGCTTGCGCAGGGGAGATGGCTACACCTTC
V gene: TRBV5-5
J gene: TRBJ1-2
D gene: NA
clone size: NA

CDR3 protein: CASSLAGRETQYF
CDR3 DNA: TGCGCCAGCAGCTTGGCCGGGAGGGAGACCCAGTACTTC
V gene: TRBV5-1
J gene: TRBJ2-5
D gene: TRBD2
clone size: NA